This T cell receptor beta chain was captured in a study of CD8+ T cells in alopecia areata. Study observations and caveats: Shared TCR sequences were less clear between patients than in mice, possibly partly from HLA diversity. Across lesional scalp, and particularly alopecia totalis/universalis, clonality surpassed that of normal scalp. Besides other cells, scalp samples also yield sequences of resident alphabeta T cells from normal skin.

Cell sorting was applied to PBMCs, and CD4+ and CD8+ T cells were collected. Concerning this clone itself: No antigen is known for it.

This CDR3 is 12 amino acids long. Germline CDR1 SEHNR, CDR2 FQNEAQ (reference sequence). V shed 5 bases and J shed 8 bases, with 10 bases lying between them. Sequencing templates came from extracted RNA that was reverse transcribed into cDNA. Sequencing was performed with immunoSEQ multiplex PCR; in TCRdb, only in-frame clones are kept and a portion is missing. The sample has about 150,000 clones; roughly 60% are singletons. This sequence was found in a human donor in good health. Sequencing was carried out using CD8+ T cells sorted from blood. This chain links TRBV7-9 with TRBJ2-4; D call uncertain. The DNA for the CDR3 is TGTGCCAGCAGCCCAGCCACGGACATTCAGTACTTC. Translating gives CASSPATDIQYF.